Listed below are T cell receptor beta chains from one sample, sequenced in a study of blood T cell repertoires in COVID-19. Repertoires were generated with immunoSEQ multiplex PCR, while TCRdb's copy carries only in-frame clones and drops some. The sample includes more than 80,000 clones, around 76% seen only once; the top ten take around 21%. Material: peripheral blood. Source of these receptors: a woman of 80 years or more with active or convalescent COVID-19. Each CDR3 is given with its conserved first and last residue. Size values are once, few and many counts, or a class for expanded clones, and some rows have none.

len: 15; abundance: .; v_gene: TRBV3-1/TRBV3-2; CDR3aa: CASSQEGRGSYGYTF
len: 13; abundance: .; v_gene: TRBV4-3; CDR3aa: CASSLGPNTEAFF
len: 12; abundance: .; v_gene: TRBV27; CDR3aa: CASSFLGLEQYF
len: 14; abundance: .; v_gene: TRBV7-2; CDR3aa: CASRRGAGDDTQYF
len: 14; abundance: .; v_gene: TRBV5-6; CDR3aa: CASSGTRNNSPLHF
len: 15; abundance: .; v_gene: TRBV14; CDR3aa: CASSPGTGDTGELFF
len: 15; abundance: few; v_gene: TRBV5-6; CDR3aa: CASSPYRGKSWEQYF
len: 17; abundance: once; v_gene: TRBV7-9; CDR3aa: CASSWTRVGFKYNEQFF
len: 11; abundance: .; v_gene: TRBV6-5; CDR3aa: CASSHTGELFF
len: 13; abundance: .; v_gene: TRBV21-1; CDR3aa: CASKGTYNSPLHF
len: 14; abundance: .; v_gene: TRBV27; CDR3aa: CASSFFANTGELFF
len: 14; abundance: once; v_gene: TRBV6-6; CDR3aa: CASRRPQGAHEQFF
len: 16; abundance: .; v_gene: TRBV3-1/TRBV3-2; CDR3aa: CASSQGPSGGTDTQYF
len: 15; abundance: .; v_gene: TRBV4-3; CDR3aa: CASSQDRGREEKLFF
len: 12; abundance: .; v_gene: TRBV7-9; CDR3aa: CASSPHREGHTF
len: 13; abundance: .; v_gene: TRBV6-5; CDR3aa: CASRGHAGHEQYF
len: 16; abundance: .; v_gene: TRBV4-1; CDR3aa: CASSPEGRASTDTQYF
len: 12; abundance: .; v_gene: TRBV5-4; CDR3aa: CASSLDQETQYF
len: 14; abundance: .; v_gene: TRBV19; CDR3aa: CASSSGTYRETQYF
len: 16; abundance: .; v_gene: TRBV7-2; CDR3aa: CASSLISGLGNQPQHF
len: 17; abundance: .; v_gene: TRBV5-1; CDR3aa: CASSLGGAGRYTGELFF
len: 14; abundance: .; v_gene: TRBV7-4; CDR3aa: CASSPQGANTEAFF
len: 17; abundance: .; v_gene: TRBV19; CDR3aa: CASSIGTGPPTNYGYTF
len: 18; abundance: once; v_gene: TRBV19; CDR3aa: CASSIGRMGTLNTGELFF
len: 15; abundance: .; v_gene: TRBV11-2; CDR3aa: CASSAGTFKNEKLFF
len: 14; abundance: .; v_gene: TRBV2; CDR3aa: CASSEESGIDTQYF
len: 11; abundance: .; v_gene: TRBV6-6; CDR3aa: CASSYGEGAFF
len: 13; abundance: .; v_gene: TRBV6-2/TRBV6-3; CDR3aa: CASSYRQGSGYTF
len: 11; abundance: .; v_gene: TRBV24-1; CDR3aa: CATSDGRKLFF
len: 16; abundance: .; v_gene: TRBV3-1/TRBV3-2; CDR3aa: CASSQDDLGGSSPLHF
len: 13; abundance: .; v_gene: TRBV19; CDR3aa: CASSPRGPYEQYF
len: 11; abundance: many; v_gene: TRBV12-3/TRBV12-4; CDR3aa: CASSSSYEQFF
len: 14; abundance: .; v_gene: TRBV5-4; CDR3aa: CASSLGGLNYGYTF
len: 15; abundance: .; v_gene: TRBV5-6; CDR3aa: CASRGGPGMNTEAFF
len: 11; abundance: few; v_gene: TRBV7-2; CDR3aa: CASSVGGEQYF
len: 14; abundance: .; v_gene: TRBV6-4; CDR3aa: CASSAQGTNTEAFF
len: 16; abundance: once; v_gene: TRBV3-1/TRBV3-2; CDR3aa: CASSQEPTALFYGYTF
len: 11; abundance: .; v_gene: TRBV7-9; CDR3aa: CASSPGIRLFF
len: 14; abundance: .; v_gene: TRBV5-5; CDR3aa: CASRSGQGTDTQYF
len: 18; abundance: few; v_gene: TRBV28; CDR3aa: CASTPGSLIGGAVNEQFF
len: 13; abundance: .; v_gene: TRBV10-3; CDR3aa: CAITDSTNYGYTF
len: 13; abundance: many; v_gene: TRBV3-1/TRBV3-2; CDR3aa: CASSPGQGTEQYF
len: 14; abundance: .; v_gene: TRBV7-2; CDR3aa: CASSLDRGPQPQHF
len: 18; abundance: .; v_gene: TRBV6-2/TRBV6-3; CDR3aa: CASSSIPGGWVGNTEAFF
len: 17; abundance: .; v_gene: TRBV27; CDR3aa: CASRLPGRDRGPQPQHF
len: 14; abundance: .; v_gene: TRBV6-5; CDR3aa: CASTPRDSPYGYTF
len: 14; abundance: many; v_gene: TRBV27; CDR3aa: CASSDPGQGYGYTF
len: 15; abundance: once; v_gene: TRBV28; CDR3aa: CASSFIGQSLETQYF
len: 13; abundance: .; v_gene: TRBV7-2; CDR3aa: CASSSNSNQPQHF
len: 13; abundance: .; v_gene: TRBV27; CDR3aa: CASSLQLADTQYF
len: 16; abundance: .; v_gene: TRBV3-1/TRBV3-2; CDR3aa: CASSQARAGSTDTQYF
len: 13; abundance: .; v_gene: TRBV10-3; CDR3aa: CAISAGEDQPQHF
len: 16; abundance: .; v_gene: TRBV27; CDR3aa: CASSPGQMFSSYEQYF
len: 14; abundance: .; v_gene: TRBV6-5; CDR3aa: CASSPRRGAYEQYF